This TCR beta chain came from a study of cytomegalovirus exposure and HLA in healthy donors. Study-wide points: In a later analysis, CMV-associated beta chains were mostly HLA-associated, it appeared.

Vbeta (60) and Jbeta (13) primers were used in the PCR. Generated by immunoSEQ multiplex PCR, the TCRdb table keeps only in-frame clones and is missing some. The sample has 100,000 to 150,000 clones, roughly three fifths seen once; the top ten hold 1.5%. The CDR3 length is 15 residues. Germline CDR1 is LNHNV and CDR2 is YYDKDF (reference sequence). V was clipped by 0 bases and J by 1 base, with 10 bases between them. With respect to this clone: Its antigen is currently unknown.

This TCR was recovered from a man aged 18 to 29 in good health and CMV-seronegative. The chain uses TRBV15 and TRBJ2-7, with D perhaps matching TRBD2 (6 bases). The specimen sequenced was PBMCs. The CDR3 region is CATSRDWGDSYEQYF. In DNA, the CDR3 is TGTGCCACCAGCAGAGATTGGGGGGATTCCTACGAGCAGTACTTC.